These 22 T cell receptor beta chains were sequenced from one sample in a study of blood T cells in healthy people across ages. It was with a sample-barcoded 5' primer and a J-beta primer mix that a second PCR of roughly 7 to 12 cycles was run. TCRdb used MiXCR to reprocess the 5' RACE reads, holding one entry per CDR3 protein. The sample holds about 1.8 million distinct CDR3 sequences, about 50% seen once. Sequenced material: blood. These receptors originate from a woman aged 40 to 50 in good health.

The gene calls are TRBV29-1 and TRBJ2-3, with 7 bases that match TRBD2. Per the germline V gene, CDR1 is SQVTM and CDR2 is ANQGSEA. The CDR3 sequence is 13 residues long. J gave up 2 bases and V 5 bases, and 4 bases lay outside the gene matches. The CDR3 DNA follows: TGCAGCGTTATGCGGGGGAACACAGATACGCAGTATTTT. Translated: CSVMRGNTDTQYF.

This sequence joins TRBV12-3 or TRBV12-4 and TRBJ1-2; D gene uncertain. Trimming pared 6 bases from V and 6 bases from J, leaving 14 bases between. This CDR3 comprises 13 residues. The CDR3 loop reads CASRSLPRDGYTF. The CDR3 DNA sequence: TGTGCCAGCAGGTCCTTGCCTCGGGATGGCTACACCTTC.

V is TRBV19 and J is TRBJ1-2; a weak D match, TRBD1 (5 bases). The CDR3 consists of 16 residues. Germline CDR1 reads LNHDA; CDR2 reads SQIVND (reference sequence). Trimming took 0 bases from V and 2 from J, leaving 13 bases between them. CDR3 sequence reads: CASSIDPVGGNYGYTF. The CDR3 DNA is TGTGCCAGTAGTATAGACCCCGTCGGGGGGAACTATGGCTACACCTTC.

The chain employs TRBV6-6 and TRBJ2-7, with D maybe TRBD1 (6 bases). The germline V gene encodes CDR1 MNHNY and CDR2 SVGAGI (reference sequence). This CDR3 region has 16 residues. Trimming stripped 3 bases from V and 0 bases from J, with 15 bases between. The CDR3 sequence is CASSYVFGQSSYEQYF. The CDR3 DNA sequence: TGTGCCAGCAGTTATGTGTTTGGACAGAGCTCCTACGAGCAGTACTTC.

The chain uses TRBV7-8 and TRBJ2-7, with D unclear. The V gene lost 6 bases and the J gene lost 9 bases, with 27 bases spanning the gap. This CDR3 has 16 residues. Germline CDR1 and CDR2: SGHVS and FQNEAQ. The CDR3 reads CASSTANPSVLRPQYF. Written as DNA, the CDR3 is TGTGCCAGCAGTACCGCCAACCCGAGCGTACTACGACCGCAGTACTTC.

The chain is built from TRBV29-1 and TRBJ2-3; no clear D gene. The CDR3 is 10 amino acids. Germline V gives CDR1 SQVTM, CDR2 ANQGSEA. Between the trimmed V and J ends, which lost 6 bases and 6 bases, there was a span of 7 bases. The CDR3 protein is CSVLYDTQYF. Written as DNA, the CDR3 is TGCAGCGTCCTGTACGATACGCAGTATTTT.

The chain carries TRBV5-1 and TRBJ2-1, with D hard to call. Germline CDR1 SGHRS, CDR2 YFSETQ. V lost 4 bases to trimming and J lost 7 bases, with 12 bases between them. The CDR3 loop spans 13 amino acids. CDR3 region: CASSGWLGNEQFF. CDR3 bases: TGCGCCAGCAGCGGGTGGCTAGGAAATGAGCAGTTCTTC.

This clonotype appeared once. The rearrangement joins TRBV4-1 to TRBJ1-2; tentatively, D is TRBD1 (5 bases). The germline V gene encodes CDR1 MGHRA and CDR2 YSYEKL. CDR3 length equals 15 residues. Between the trimmed V and J ends, which lost 1 base and 2 bases, there was a span of 11 bases. As DNA, the CDR3 is TGCGCCAGCAGCCAAGCCGAAGGGGCCAACTATGGCTACACCTTC. The encoded protein is CASSQAEGANYGYTF.

This clonotype was observed a handful of times. The gene calls are TRBV14 and TRBJ2-1, with no clear D. The V end lost 4 bases, the J end lost 4 bases, and 11 bases lay between the germline ends. The CDR3 sequence is 14 residues long. The germline CDR1 and CDR2 sequences are SGHDN and FVKESK. The CDR3 sequence is CASSLDSPYNEQFF. CDR3 bases: TGTGCCAGCAGCCTGGATTCACCTTACAATGAGCAGTTCTTC.

The J gene is TRBJ1-5, the V gene TRBV4-3; a possible D gene is TRBD1 (5 bases). Germline V lookup: CDR1 LGHNA, CDR2 YSLEER. V was cut by 0 bases and J by 6 bases, with 15 bases left in between. This CDR3 has 16 amino acids. The CDR3 sequence: CASSQDPGTLPQPQHF. In DNA form, the CDR3 reads TGCGCCAGCAGCCAAGATCCCGGGACTCTTCCTCAGCCCCAGCATTTT.

In its sample, this clonotype was seen a few times. This chain joins TRBV4-2 and TRBJ2-3, with 8 bases that match TRBD2. V lost 1 base, J lost 5 bases, and 5 bases stayed unmatched. There are 15 residues in the CDR3. Germline loops: CDR1 LGHNA, CDR2 YNFKEQ. CDR3 sequence (DNA): TGTGCCAGCAGCCAAGCAGCGGGGGTCGAAGATACGCAGTATTTT. This sequence encodes CASSQAAGVEDTQYF.

This clonotype was observed a few times. The chain links TRBV7-9 to TRBJ2-7, with unresolved D. Trimming left V 4 bases short and J 4 bases short, with 23 bases between. CDR1 is SEHNR, CDR2 FQNEAQ, per germline (reference sequence). The CDR3 length is 17 residues. CDR3 in amino acids: CASSSAVNSRARYEQYF. The CDR3 region has the DNA TGTGCCAGCAGCTCTGCTGTCAACAGCCGGGCGCGATACGAGCAGTACTTC.

The chain carries TRBV6-6 and TRBJ1-1; no clear D gene. Trimming stripped 6 bases from V and 1 base from J, with 9 bases between. Germline V lookup: CDR1 MNHNY, CDR2 SVGAGI (reference sequence). There are 13 residues in the CDR3. The CDR3 DNA reads TGTGCCAGCAGGGCCAAAGCGAACACTGAAGCTTTCTTT. It translates to CASRAKANTEAFF.

The V gene is TRBV7-9, the J gene TRBJ2-1; 7 bases are a match to TRBD2. Germline CDR1 reads SEHNR; CDR2 reads FQNEAQ (reference sequence). The CDR3 is 18 residues long. With V trimmed by 0 bases and J by 0 bases, 8 bases remained unmatched. In DNA form, the CDR3 reads TGTGCCAGCAGCTTAGCGAATGTGGGGGGGAGCTCCTACAATGAGCAGTTCTTC. This codes for CASSLANVGGSSYNEQFF.

The rearrangement joins TRBV15 to TRBJ2-1; 11 nucleotides agree with TRBD2. Unmatched junction bases numbered 5, after V lost 5 bases and J lost 5 bases. Per germline, CDR1 LNHNV and CDR2 YYDKDF (reference sequence). CDR3 size: 15 residues. The chain's CDR3 is CATSLGLAVDNEQFF. Here the CDR3 DNA reads TGTGCCACCAGCTTGGGACTAGCGGTAGACAATGAGCAGTTCTTC. The variable domain in full, with the rest retrieved from reference TRBV15 and TRBJ2-1, is DAMVIQNPRYQVTQFGKPVTLSCSQTLNHNVMYWYQQKSSQAPKLLFHYYDKDFNNEADTPDNFQSRRPNTSFCFLDIRSPGLGDTAMYLCATSLGLAVDNEQFFGPGTRLTVL.

The J gene is TRBJ2-5, the V gene TRBV3-1; D unresolved. CDR1 LGHDT and CDR2 YNNKEL come from the germline V gene (reference sequence). This CDR3 contains 13 residues. Deletions cut 0 bases from V and 8 bases from J, with 10 bases between. The CDR3 DNA follows: TGTGCCAGCAGCCAAGACTTGGCCGTCACCCAGTACTTC. It is translated as CASSQDLAVTQYF.

This clonotype has a single count. This sequence joins TRBV27 and TRBJ1-4; 9 bases are a match to TRBD1. The CDR3 contains 17 residues. V lost 2 bases to trimming and J lost 3 bases; unmatched junction nucleotides: 7. Germline loops: CDR1 MNHEY, CDR2 SMNVEV (reference sequence). CDR3 coding DNA: TGTGCCAGCAGTTTAATCACAGGGGGCTCGTCTAATGAAAAACTGTTTTTT. Residues: CASSLITGGSSNEKLFF.

The chain uses TRBV5-5 and TRBJ2-3; a possible D gene is TRBD1 (5 bases). V gave up 4 bases and J gave up 2 bases, with 17 bases separating them. The CDR3 length is 16 residues. Germline loops: CDR1 SGHKS, CDR2 YYEKEE (reference sequence). In DNA, the CDR3 is TGTGCCAGCAGCCCGGACGGACACCCAATCACAGATACGCAGTATTTT. Amino acid sequence: CASSPDGHPITDTQYF.

This sequence joins TRBV7-2 and TRBJ2-1; the D gene could be TRBD1 or TRBD2 (5 bases each). Germline V lookup: CDR1 SGHTA, CDR2 FQGNSA. This CDR3 has 16 amino acids. Trimming removed 6 bases at V and 6 bases at J, with 21 bases between. CDR3 amino acids: CASSIMILGGGNEQFF. The CDR3 DNA follows: TGTGCCAGCAGTATAATGATCCTAGGTGGGGGCAATGAGCAGTTCTTC. Looking up the rest from reference TRBV7-2 and TRBJ2-1 gives the full variable domain: GAGVSQSPSNKVTEKGKDVELRCDPISGHTALYWYRQSLGQGLEFLIYFQGNSAPDKSGLPSDRFSAERTGGSVSTLTIQRTQQEDSAVYLCASSIMILGGGNEQFFGPGTRLTVL.

The rearrangement links TRBV18 to TRBJ1-5; 7 positions match TRBD1. The CDR3 is made up of 17 amino acids. The V segment lost 2 bases and the J segment 7 bases; nucleotides outside the gene matches: 14. Germline values: CDR1 KGHSH, CDR2 LQKENI. In DNA form, the CDR3 reads TGTGCCAGCTCACCAGCCCCTTTGACAGGGATCCACCAGCCCCAGCATTTT. Translated: CASSPAPLTGIHQPQHF. The full variable domain, in which reference TRBV18 and TRBJ1-5 provide the parts outside the CDR3, is NAGVMQNPRHLVRRRGQEARLRCSPMKGHSHVYWYRQLPEEGLKFMVYLQKENIIDESGMPKERFSAEFPKEGPSILRIQQVVRGDSAAYFCASSPAPLTGIHQPQHFGDGTRLSIL.

The table lists this clonotype with many counts. A junction boundary mismatches the germline segment, possibly from a read error. The chain couples TRBV5-1 to TRBJ2-3; perhaps TRBD1 as D (6 bases). The CDR3 covers 14 residues. From germline, CDR1 is SGHRS and CDR2 YFSETQ. The CDR3, as DNA: TGCGCCAGCAGGTTGGGGACAAGCACAGATACGCAGTATTTT. Protein product: CASRLGTSTDTQYF.

This clonotype was detected many times. The chain combines TRBV29-1 with TRBJ2-5; unclear D gene. Germline lookup yields CDR1 SQVTM and CDR2 ANQGSEA. CDR3 length equals 12 residues. V was cut by 4 bases and J by 1 base, with 7 bases left in between. The CDR3 region is CSVVGGQETQYF. The DNA for the CDR3 is TGCAGCGTTGTTGGCGGCCAAGAGACCCAGTACTTC.